The T cell receptor beta chain under discussion was sequenced for a study of CD8+ T cells in alopecia areata (dated by TCRdb to the late 2010s). Background for the entire study: The treated patients, all with moderate-to-severe alopecia areata, were enrolled in an open-label pilot trial of oral tofacitinib given at 5 to 10 mg twice daily. Patients received tofacitinib for 6 to 18 months and were then followed off drug for 6 months to check for delayed response and recurrence. The SALT score, which quantifies the percentage of affected scalp surface area, was used to measure disease severity in treated patients. In both human patients and the C3H/HeJ mouse model, the study applied high-throughput TCRbeta sequencing to look at T cell clonal expansion in alopecia areata. On the human side, TCRbeta sequencing was run on scalp tissue and on sorted CD4+ and CD8+ peripheral blood T cells from healthy controls and from alopecia areata patients with either patchy or totalis/universalis disease. Patients on tofacitinib were biopsied at baseline and after 4 and 24 weeks of treatment, and several of the patients also had a later scalp biopsy. Clonality in the scalp was compared among normal scalp (n=4), patchy alopecia areata scalp (n=8), and alopecia totalis/universalis scalp (n=8). RNA was obtained with the PAXgene miRNA kit for fixed scalp, the miRNeasy kit for PBMCs, and the RNeasy kit for mouse skin. Amplification of TCRbeta CDR3 regions was done by immunoSEQ multiplex PCR using 35 Vbeta forward primers and 13 Jbeta reverse primers. Study-wide findings and limitations: The treated cohort was small, with a single nonresponder, so links between baseline CD8+ expansion and response need larger studies. Shared TCR sequences between patients were less evident than in mice, which may be partly attributable to HLA diversity in the patient population. Compared with normal scalp, lesional scalp had higher clonality and more expanded CD8+ clones, particularly in alopecia totalis/universalis, a pattern that suggests antigenic drive. During tofacitinib treatment, many expanded lesional clones remained in scalp and blood, and this persistence may partly explain relapse after treatment is stopped. Unlike mouse skin, which is dominated by gammadelta T cells, normal human skin has resident alphabeta T cells that are also sequenced, and this complicates analysis of the scalp TCR repertoire. With tofacitinib, both scalp clonality and the number of expanded CD8+ clones among the top 100 scalp clones went down significantly.

Libraries were constructed by the immunoSEQ multiplex PCR assay. To provide template for TCR sequencing, every sample had RNA extracted and reverse transcribed into cDNA. First-strand cDNA was synthesized using SuperScript III with a 2:1 mix of oligo-dT and random hexamers. A synthetic immune receptor repertoire was used to assess amplification bias, and residual bias was removed computationally. As for how the authors treated the data: Raw reads were preprocessed to remove errors, and CDR3 was defined by IMGT conventions from the conserved cysteine to phenylalanine. Clonality was computed by normalizing Shannon entropy by log2 of the number of productive unique TCRs and subtracting the result from 1. Scalp TCRbeta sequences were cross-referenced with sorted blood CD4 and CD8 repertoires so that the CD4 or CD8 identity of scalp clones could be inferred. What TCRdb holds here is the immuneACCESS table cut down to in-frame rearrangements. Part of the clones is not present; checked against another copy, under half of the missing clones reflect an unresolved V gene, and the others are unexplained. V and J calls and clone size are as listed in that table; D and trimming were resolved from the DNA. The sample yields approximately 280,000 clones; more than 45% were counted once. In total, the top ten clones hold around 1.8% of the sample.

Turning to this clone: The specificity of this receptor is unknown. No clone much larger than this one lies a single base away; base qualities are absent.

The time point label, as the study defines it: about 5 months on oral tofacitinib. The sample's treatment or condition label is to be understood as: oral pan-JAK inhibitor, 5-10 mg twice daily. Peripheral blood and lesional scalp punch biopsies were obtained from patients with alopecia areata. PBMCs were isolated by density centrifugation and stained for CD3, CD4 and CD8, and CD4+ and CD8+ T cells were sorted on a FACSAria. Its CDR3 holds 14 amino acids, cysteine through phenylalanine. The entry retains the CDR3 DNA only, 42 bases that are in frame from base 1. CDR1 and CDR2 are drawn from the germline V gene: MNHEY, SVGAGI. V lost 6 bases and J lost 7 bases, and the count of bases not matched to a germline gene is 9.

This TCR was recovered from a human donor with alopecia areata. This sample comprised CD4+ T cells sorted from blood, obtained at week 24, from a patient treated with tofacitinib. Rearrangement joined TRBV6-5 to TRBJ2-5; 9 bases in between match TRBD2. The CDR3 sequence is CASRQTSGPGTQYF. At the DNA level, the sequence is TGTGCCAGCAGACAGACTAGCGGTCCGGGGACCCAGTACTTC.